The TCR beta chain described here comes from a study of blood T cell repertoires in COVID-19. As for the study in general: The origin of the acute and convalescent COVID-19 samples was the United States, Italy and Spain. PBMCs, B-cell-depleted T cells, or T cells were the source of the cDNA or gDNA that made up the material.

As handled by the study authors: Amplified reference gene primers provided the basis for estimating nucleated cell counts. Some clones are missing from TCRdb's copy, which holds only in-frame ones; the method was immunoSEQ multiplex PCR. The DNA was the basis for D and trimming; V, J and clone size are from that table. Among some 150,000 clones listed, 60% to 80% were seen once. CDR1 and CDR2 (germline): LGHDT, YNNKEL (reference sequence). The CDR3 loop spans 13 amino acids. The V and J ends lost 5 bases and 6 bases respectively, with 10 bases between them. This chain uses TRBV3-1 (or the pseudogene TRBV3-2) with TRBJ2-2; the D is unclear. This TCR was recovered from a man in his fifties with active or convalescent COVID-19. The sample comprised peripheral blood. This CDR3 reads CASSALWPGELFF. Here the CDR3 DNA reads TGTGCCAGCAGCGCATTATGGCCCGGGGAGCTGTTTTTT.